The T cell receptor (beta chain) described here comes from a study of blood T cell repertoires in COVID-19. Study background: Sites across the United States, Italy and Spain contributed samples from acute and convalescent COVID-19. PBMCs, B-cell-depleted T cells, or T cells were the source of the cDNA or gDNA that made up the material.

Per the germline V gene, CDR1 is SGHAT and CDR2 is FQNNGV. The V gene lost 1 base and the J gene lost 1 base, with 4 bases spanning the gap. This CDR3 has 13 residues. Original handling: Amplified reference gene primers provided the basis for estimating nucleated cell counts. Using immunoSEQ multiplex PCR, the repertoire was profiled, and TCRdb retains in-frame clones only, with some absent. The V and J calls and clone size are taken from that table; D and trimming were inferred from the DNA. The table shows approximately 70,000 clones, with 80% occurring only once. The receptor was isolated from a man between 65 and 85 years old who had recovered from COVID-19. The sample comprised peripheral blood. The chain recombines TRBV11-2 with TRBJ1-1; D remains ambiguous. CDR3 bases: TGTGCCAGCAGCTTAGTAGAGAACACTGAAGCTTTCTTT. Its translation: CASSLVENTEAFF. The complete variable domain, with remaining parts taken from reference TRBV11-2 and TRBJ1-1, reads EAGVAQSPRYKIIEKRQSVAFWCNPISGHATLYWYQQILGQGPKLLIQFQNNGVVDDSQLPKDRFSAERLKGVDSTLKIQPAKLEDSAVYLCASSLVENTEAFFGQGTRLTVV.